This TCR beta chain was sequenced during a study of blood T cell repertoires in COVID-19. Study summary: The United States, Italy and Spain supplied acute and convalescent COVID-19 samples. The cDNA or gDNA used as material had been derived from T cells, B-cell-depleted T cells, or PBMCs.

The ends were cut back, 2 bases at V and 5 bases at J, with 12 bases in the middle. Germline-derived CDR1 and CDR2 are GTSNPN and SVGIG (reference sequence). This CDR3 region has 13 residues. Profiled with immunoSEQ multiplex PCR; TCRdb holds only in-frame clones, not every one. Of about 98,000 clones detected, about 81% appear once; the ten largest clones hold 4.1%. The chain combines TRBV30 with TRBJ1-2, with D possibly being TRBD1 (6 bases). Material: peripheral blood. The sequence was obtained from a man in his fifties or sixties with acute or convalescent COVID-19. Written as DNA, the CDR3 is TGTGCCTGGAGTCTCACCGGGACATATGGCTACACCTTC. This sequence encodes CAWSLTGTYGYTF.